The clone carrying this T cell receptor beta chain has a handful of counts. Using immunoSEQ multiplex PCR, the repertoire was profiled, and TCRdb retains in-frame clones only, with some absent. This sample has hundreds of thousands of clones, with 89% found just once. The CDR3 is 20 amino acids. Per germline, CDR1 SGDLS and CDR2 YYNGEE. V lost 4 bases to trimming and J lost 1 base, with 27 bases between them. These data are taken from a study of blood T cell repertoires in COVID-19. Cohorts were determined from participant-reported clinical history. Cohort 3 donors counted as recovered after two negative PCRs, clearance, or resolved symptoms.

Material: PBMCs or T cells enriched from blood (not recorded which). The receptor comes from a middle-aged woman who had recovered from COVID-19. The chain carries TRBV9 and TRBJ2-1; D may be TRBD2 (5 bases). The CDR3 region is CASSPRTAAQKNLSYNEQFF. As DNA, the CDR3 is TGTGCCAGCAGCCCCCGCACAGCGGCCCAAAAAAACCTTTCCTACAATGAGCAGTTCTTC. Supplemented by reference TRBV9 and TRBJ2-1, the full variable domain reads DSGVTQTPKHLITATGQRVTLRCSPRSGDLSVYWYQQSLDQGLQFLIQYYNGEERAKGNILERFSAQQFPDLHSELNLSSLELGDSALYFCASSPRTAAQKNLSYNEQFFGPGTRLTVL.